This record concerns one T cell receptor beta chain sequence. Its antigen is undetermined. The record originates from a study of CXCR3-negative and CXCR3-positive naive CD8 T cells. Study in general: Per-library TRB read counts averaged about 1.5 +/- 0.3 million, adding up to around 130 million in total. Study-level results: The TRB CDR3s that CXCR3-positive naive cells carried were more hydrophobic than those of CXCR3-negative naive cells. The naive subsets expressed comparable surface CD5, and the authors inferred TCR strength from TRB CDR3 properties.

Carrying UMI labels, the TRB cDNA libraries were prepared through 5' RACE. Each CDR3 protein gets one entry in TCRdb, which reprocessed the 5' RACE reads and gives no DNA. The data show about 60,000 distinct CDR3 sequences, and the top ten clones hold about 0.49%. The CDR3 is 18 residues long. Germline values: CDR1 SGHAT, CDR2 FQDESV (reference sequence). CD45RO-CCR7+CD27+CD95- characterized naive CD8+ T cells. Sequenced: naive CXCR3+ CD8+ T cells from blood. Described subset: CD45RO-CCR7+CD27+CD95- naive CD8+ T cells expressing CXCR3 (TNR3+). The J gene is TRBJ2-7, the V gene TRBV11-1; TCRdb's assignment of TRBD2 cannot be checked, as there is no DNA. This TCR was sampled from a human donor in good health. Some clones in this sample may be carry-over from other donors' samples. The CDR3 is CASSLEGGLASSSYEQYF.